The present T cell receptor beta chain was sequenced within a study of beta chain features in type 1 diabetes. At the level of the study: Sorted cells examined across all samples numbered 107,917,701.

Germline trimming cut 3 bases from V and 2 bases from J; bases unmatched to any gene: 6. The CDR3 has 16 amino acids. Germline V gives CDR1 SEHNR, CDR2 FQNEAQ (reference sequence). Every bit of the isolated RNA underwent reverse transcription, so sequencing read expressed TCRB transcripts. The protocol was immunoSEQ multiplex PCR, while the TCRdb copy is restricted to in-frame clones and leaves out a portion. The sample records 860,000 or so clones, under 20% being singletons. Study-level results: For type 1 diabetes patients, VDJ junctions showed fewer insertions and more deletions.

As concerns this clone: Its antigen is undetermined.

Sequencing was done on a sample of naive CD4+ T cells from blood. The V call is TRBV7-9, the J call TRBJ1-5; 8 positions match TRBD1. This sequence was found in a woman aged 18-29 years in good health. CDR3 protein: CASSFWTGRGNQPQHF. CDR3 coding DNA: TGTGCCAGCAGCTTCTGGACAGGGAGAGGCAATCAGCCCCAGCATTTT.